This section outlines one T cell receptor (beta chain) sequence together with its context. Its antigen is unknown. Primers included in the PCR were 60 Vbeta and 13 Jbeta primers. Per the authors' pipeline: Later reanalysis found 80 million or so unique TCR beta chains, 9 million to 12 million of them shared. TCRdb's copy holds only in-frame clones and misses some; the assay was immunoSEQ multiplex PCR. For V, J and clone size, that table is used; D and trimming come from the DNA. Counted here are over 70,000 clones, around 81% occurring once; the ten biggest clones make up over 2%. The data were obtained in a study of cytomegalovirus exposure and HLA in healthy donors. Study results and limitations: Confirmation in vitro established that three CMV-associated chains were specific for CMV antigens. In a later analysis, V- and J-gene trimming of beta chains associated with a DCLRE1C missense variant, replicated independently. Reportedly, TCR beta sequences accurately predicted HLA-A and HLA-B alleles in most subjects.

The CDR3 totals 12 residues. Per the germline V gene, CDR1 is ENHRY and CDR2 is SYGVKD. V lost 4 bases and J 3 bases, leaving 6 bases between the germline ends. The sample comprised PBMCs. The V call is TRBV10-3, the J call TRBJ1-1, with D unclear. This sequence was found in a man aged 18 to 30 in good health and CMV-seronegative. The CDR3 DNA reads TGTGCCATCAGTGCACGGGACACTGAAGCTTTCTTT. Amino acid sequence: CAISARDTEAFF.